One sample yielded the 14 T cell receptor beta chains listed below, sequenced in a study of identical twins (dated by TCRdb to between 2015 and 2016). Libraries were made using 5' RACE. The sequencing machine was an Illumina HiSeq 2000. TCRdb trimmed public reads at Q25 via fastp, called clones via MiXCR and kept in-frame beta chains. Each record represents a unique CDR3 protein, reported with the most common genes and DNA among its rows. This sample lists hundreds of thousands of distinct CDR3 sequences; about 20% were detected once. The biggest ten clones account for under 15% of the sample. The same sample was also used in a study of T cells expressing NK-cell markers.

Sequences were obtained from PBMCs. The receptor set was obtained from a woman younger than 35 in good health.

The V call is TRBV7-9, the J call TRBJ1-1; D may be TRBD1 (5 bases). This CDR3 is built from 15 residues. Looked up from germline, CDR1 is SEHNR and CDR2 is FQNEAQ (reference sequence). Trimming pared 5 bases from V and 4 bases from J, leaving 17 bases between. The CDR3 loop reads CASSRTTGGSTEAFF. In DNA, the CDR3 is TGTGCCAGCAGCCGTACTACGGGGGGTAGCACTGAAGCTTTCTTT.

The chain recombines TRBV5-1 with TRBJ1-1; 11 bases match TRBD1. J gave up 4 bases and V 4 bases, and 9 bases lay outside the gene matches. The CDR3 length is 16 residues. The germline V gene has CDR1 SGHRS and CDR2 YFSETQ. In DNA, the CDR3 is TGCGCCAGCAGCCTAGGGACAGGGGGTTCGGGCACTGAAGCTTTCTTT. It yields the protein CASSLGTGGSGTEAFF.

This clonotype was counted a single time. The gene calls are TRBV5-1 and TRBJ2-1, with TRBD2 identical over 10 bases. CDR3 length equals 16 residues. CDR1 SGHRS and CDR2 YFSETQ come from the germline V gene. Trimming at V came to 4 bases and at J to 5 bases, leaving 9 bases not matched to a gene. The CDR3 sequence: CASSASGTSAHNEQFF. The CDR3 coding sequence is TGCGCCAGCAGCGCATCCGGGACTAGCGCCCACAATGAGCAGTTCTTC. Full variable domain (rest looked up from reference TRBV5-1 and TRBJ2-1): KAGVTQTPRYLIKTRGQQVTLSCSPISGHRSVSWYQQTPGQGLQFLFEYFSETQRNKGNFPGRFSGRQFSNSRSEMNVSTLELGDSALYLCASSASGTSAHNEQFFGPGTRLTVL.

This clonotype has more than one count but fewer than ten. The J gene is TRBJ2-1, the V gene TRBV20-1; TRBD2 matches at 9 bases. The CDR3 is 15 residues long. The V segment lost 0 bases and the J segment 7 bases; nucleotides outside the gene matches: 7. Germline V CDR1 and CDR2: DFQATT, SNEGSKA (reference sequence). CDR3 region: CSARDRRGGPNEQFF. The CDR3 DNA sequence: TGCAGTGCTAGAGATCGGCGGGGGGGCCCGAATGAGCAGTTCTTC.

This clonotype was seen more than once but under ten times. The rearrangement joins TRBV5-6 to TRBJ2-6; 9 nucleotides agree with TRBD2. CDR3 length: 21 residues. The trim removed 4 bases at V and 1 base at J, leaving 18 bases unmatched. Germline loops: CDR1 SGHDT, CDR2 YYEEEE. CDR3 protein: CASSPTGWREGPGSGANVLTF. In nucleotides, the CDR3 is TGTGCCAGCAGCCCGACTGGGTGGCGGGAGGGCCCAGGTTCTGGGGCCAACGTCCTGACTTTC.

As DNA, the CDR3 is TGTGCCAGCACCCCCAGGGGGTCCTTGGTCCCTCTGAACACTGAAGCTTTCTTT. Amino acid sequence: CASTPRGSLVPLNTEAFF. This chain connects TRBV25-1 to TRBJ1-1; 7 positions match TRBD1. This CDR3 comprises 18 residues. The V gene end was trimmed by 7 bases and the J gene end by 0 bases; junction bases not matched to a gene: 17. CDR1 and CDR2 (germline): MGHDK, SYGVNS. Full variable domain (remainder filled in from reference TRBV25-1 and TRBJ1-1): EADIYQTPRYLVIGTGKKITLECSQTMGHDKMYWYQQDPGMELHLIHYSYGVNSTEKGDLSSESTVSRIRTEHFPLTLESARPSHTSQYLCASTPRGSLVPLNTEAFFGQGTRLTVV.

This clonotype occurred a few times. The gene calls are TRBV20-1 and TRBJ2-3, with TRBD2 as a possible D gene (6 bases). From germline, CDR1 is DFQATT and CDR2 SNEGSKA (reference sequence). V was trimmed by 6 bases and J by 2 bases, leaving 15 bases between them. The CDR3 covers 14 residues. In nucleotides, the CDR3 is TGCAGTGCAATCGGGACTTCGCTCACAGATACGCAGTATTTT. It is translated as CSAIGTSLTDTQYF.

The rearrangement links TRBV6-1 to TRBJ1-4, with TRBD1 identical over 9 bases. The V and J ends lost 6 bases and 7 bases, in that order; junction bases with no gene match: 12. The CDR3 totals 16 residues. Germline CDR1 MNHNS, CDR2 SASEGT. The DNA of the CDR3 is TGTGCCAGCAGCAACCCTACAGGGGGCGGGGGTGAAAAACTGTTTTTT. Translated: CASSNPTGGGGEKLFF.

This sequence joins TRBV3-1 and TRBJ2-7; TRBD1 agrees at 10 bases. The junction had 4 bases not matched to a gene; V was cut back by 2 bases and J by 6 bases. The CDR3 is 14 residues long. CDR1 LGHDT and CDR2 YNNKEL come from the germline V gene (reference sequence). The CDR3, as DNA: TGTGCCAGCAGCCAAAAGGGACAGGGGTCCGAGCAGTACTTC. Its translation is CASSQKGQGSEQYF.

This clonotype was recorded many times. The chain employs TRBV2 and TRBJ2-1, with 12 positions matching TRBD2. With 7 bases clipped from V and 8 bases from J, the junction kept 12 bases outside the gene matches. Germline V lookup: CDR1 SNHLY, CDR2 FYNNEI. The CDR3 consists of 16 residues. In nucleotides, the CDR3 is TGTGCCAGCAATGGGCTAGCGGGAGGGCCGAGGCATGAGCAGTTCTTC. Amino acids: CASNGLAGGPRHEQFF.

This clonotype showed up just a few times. CDR3 nucleotide sequence: TGTGCCAGCACTGACTACCCCAGATCCTACGAGCAGTACTTC. Translation: CASTDYPRSYEQYF. The rearrangement links TRBV12-3 or TRBV12-4 to TRBJ2-7, with TRBD2 as a possible D gene (5 bases). The CDR3 runs to 14 residues. Trimming shortened V by 7 bases and J by 1 base, and 14 bases separated the two germline ends.

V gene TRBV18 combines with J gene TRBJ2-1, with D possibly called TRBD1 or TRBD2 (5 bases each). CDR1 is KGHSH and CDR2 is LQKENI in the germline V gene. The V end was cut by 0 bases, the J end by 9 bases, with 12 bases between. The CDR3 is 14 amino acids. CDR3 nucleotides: TGTGCCAGCTCACCACCGCCCTCGGGACGTGAGCAGTTCTTC. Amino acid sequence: CASSPPPSGREQFF.

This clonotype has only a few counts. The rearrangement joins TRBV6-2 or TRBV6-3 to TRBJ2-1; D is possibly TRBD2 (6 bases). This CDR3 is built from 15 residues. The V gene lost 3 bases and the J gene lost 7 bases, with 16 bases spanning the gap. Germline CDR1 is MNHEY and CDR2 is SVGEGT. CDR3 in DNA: TGTGCCAGCAGTTATAGGGATAGCGGAGCTAATGAGCAGTTCTTC. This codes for CASSYRDSGANEQFF.

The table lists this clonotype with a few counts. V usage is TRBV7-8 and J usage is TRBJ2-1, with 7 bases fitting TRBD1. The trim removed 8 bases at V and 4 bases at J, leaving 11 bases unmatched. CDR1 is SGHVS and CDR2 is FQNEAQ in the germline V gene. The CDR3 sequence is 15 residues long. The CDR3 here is CASGPTRDRYNEQFF. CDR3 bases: TGTGCCAGCGGCCCAACCCGGGACAGATACAATGAGCAGTTCTTC. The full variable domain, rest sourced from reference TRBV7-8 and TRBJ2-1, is GAGVSQSPRYKVAKRGQDVALRCDPISGHVSLFWYQQALGQGPEFLTYFQNEAQLDKSGLPSDRFFAERPEGSVSTLKIQRTQQEDSAVYLCASGPTRDRYNEQFFGPGTRLTVL.